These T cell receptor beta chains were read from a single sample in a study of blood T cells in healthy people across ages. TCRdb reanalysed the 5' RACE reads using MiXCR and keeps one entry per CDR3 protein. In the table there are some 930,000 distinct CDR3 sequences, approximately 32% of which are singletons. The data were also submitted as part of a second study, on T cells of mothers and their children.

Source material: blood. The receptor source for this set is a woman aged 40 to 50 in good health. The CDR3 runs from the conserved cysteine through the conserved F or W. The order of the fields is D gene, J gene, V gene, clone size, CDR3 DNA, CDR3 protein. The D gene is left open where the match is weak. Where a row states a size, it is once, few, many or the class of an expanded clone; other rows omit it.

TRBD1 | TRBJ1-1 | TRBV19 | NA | TGTGCCAGTAGTATACCCTCGAGACAGGGGGGGACTGAAGCTTTCTTT | CASSIPSRQGGTEAFF
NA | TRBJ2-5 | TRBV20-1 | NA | TGCAGGGCTAGAGAGGGGGAGACCCAGTACTTC | CRAREGETQYF
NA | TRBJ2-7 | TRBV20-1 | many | TGCAGTGCGAGGACTTACGAGCAGTACTTC | CSARTYEQYF
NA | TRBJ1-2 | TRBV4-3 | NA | TGCGCCAGCAGCCAGATGGTGGGGTCCGCTGATGGCTACACCTTC | CASSQMVGSADGYTF
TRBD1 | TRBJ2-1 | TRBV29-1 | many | TGCAGCGTCCCGGGACAGGGTTACTACAATGAGCAGTTCTTC | CSVPGQGYYNEQFF
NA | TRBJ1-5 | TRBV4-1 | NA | TGCGCCAGCAGCCAGATTCAGGGGTATAGCAATCAGCCCCAGCATTTT | CASSQIQGYSNQPQHF
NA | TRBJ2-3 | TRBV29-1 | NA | TGCAGCGCCCGACGAGGTGGGGATACGCAGTATTTT | CSARRGGDTQYF
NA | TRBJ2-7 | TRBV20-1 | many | TGCAGTGCTAGAGTCCCAGGGAGAAACTACGAGCAGTACTTC | CSARVPGRNYEQYF
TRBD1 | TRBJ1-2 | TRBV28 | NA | TGTGCCAGCAGTCCATCGGACAGGGTGGGAGGCTACACCTTC | CASSPSDRVGGYTF
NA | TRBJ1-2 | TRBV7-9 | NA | TGTGCCAGCAGCCCAGCCGGGACTCCCGGCAGTGGCTACACCTTC | CASSPAGTPGSGYTF
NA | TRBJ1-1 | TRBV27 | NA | TGTGCCAGCAGTACGCAGGCGAACACTGAAGCTTTCTTT | CASSTQANTEAFF
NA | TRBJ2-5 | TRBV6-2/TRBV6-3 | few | TGTGCCAGCCAAGACTTTCCGGAGACCCAGTACTTC | CASQDFPETQYF
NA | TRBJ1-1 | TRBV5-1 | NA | TGCGCCAGCAGCTTCTTGGAGGGGAACACTGAAGCTTTCTTT | CASSFLEGNTEAFF
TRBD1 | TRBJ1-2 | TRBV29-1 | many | TGCAGCGTTGAGTCTCAGGGGGTTGGCTACACCTTC | CSVESQGVGYTF
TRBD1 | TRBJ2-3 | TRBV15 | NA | TGTGCCACCAGCAGAGACGGGACAGGAGGCACAGGTACGCAGTATTTT | CATSRDGTGGTGTQYF
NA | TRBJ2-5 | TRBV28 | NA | TGTGCCAGCAGTTTAGGGGGACTTAAAGAGACCCAGTACTTC | CASSLGGLKETQYF
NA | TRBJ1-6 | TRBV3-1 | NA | TGTGCCAGCAGCCGCCGGAGACAGGACTATAATTCACCCCTCCACTTT | CASSRRRQDYNSPLHF
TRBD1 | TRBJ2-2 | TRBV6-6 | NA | TGTGCCAGCAGTTACTCCACAGGGGCTTTTATCGGGGAGCTGTTTTTT | CASSYSTGAFIGELFF
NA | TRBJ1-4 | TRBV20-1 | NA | TGCAGTGCTGGTGAGTCCGGGTCCCCGGGTGAAAAACTGTTTTTT | CSAGESGSPGEKLFF
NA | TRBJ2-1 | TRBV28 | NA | TGTGCCAGCAGTTTGAGCGATCACAGTTACAATGAGCAGTTCTTC | CASSLSDHSYNEQFF
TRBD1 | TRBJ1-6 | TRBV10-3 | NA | TGTGCCATCAGTCCGGGACAGGGTTATAATTCACCCCTCCACTTT | CAISPGQGYNSPLHF
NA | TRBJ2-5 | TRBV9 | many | TGTGCCAGCAGCGCCGGGGGGACAGAAGAGACCCAGTACTTC | CASSAGGTEETQYF
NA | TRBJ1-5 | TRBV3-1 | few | TGTGCCAGCAGCCCCCGGACAGATTCCAATCAGCCCCAGCATTTT | CASSPRTDSNQPQHF
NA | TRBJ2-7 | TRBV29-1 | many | TGCAGCGTGATAAGCCCGGGTGAGCAGTACTTC | CSVISPGEQYF
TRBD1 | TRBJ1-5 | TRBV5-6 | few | TGTGCCAGCAGCTCGACAGGGTACAATCAGCCCCAGCATTTT | CASSSTGYNQPQHF
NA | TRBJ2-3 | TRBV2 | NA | TGTGCCAGCAGTGACCCTAGGGGCGGATGGTCAACAGATACGCAGTATTTT | CASSDPRGGWSTDTQYF
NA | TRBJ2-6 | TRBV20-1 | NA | TGCAGTGCTAGACCCCCTGGGGCCAACGTCCGGACTTTC | CSARPPGANVRTF
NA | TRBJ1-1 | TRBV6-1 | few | TGTGCCAGCAGTGTGAGTCGCGCTGAAGCTTTCTTT | CASSVSRAEAFF
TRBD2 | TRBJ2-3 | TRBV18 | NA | TGTGCCAGCTCACGACTAGCGGGGGCGACCACAGATACGCAGTATTTT | CASSRLAGATTDTQYF
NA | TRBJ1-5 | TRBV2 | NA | TGTGCCAGCAGTGAAGCTTCGTCACGCCAGCCCCAGCATTTT | CASSEASSRQPQHF
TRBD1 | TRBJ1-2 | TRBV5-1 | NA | TGCGCCAGCAGCTCGCAGGGGACAGGGTATGGCTACACCTTC | CASSSQGTGYGYTF
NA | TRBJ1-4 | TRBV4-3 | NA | TGCGCCAGCAGCCAAGCCGGGTCAACTAATGAAAAACTGTTTTTT | CASSQAGSTNEKLFF
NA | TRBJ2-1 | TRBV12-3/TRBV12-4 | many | TGTGCCAGCAGTTTATGGGGGAATGAGCAGTTCTTC | CASSLWGNEQFF
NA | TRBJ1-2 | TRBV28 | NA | TGTGCCAGCAGTTTGGGTGGGGCGGTAGACTATGGCTACACCTTC | CASSLGGAVDYGYTF
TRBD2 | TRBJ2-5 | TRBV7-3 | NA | TGTGCCAGCAGCGCTGGACTAGCGGGGAGTGAGCAGTACTTC | CASSAGLAGSEQYF
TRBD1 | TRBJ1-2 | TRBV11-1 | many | TGTGCCAGCAGTTTGAATTCGGGACAGAGGAGCTATGGCTACACCTTC | CASSLNSGQRSYGYTF
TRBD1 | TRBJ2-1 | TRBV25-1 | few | TGTGCCAGCAGTTGGACAGGGTTTGAGCAGTTCTTC | CASSWTGFEQFF
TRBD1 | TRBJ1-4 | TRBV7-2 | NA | TGTGCCAGCAGCTCTTGGGGGACAGGGAATGAAAAACTGTTTTTT | CASSSWGTGNEKLFF
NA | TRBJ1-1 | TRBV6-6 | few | TGTGCCAGCAGTTACTCGAGGGTGAACACTGAAGCTTTCTTT | CASSYSRVNTEAFF
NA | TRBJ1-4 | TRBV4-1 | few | TGCGCCAGCAGCTTTCGACAGGCCCCACAGGAAAAACTGTTTTTT | CASSFRQAPQEKLFF
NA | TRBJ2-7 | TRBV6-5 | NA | TGTGCCAGCAGTTACTCAGTTGTAAACGAGCAGTACTTC | CASSYSVVNEQYF
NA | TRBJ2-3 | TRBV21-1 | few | TGTGCCAGCAGCAAAGAAACTAGCCTAACCCCCACAGATACGCAGTATTTT | CASSKETSLTPTDTQYF